The 15 T cell receptor beta chains in this list originate from one sample, sequenced in a study of cytotoxic CD8 clonotypes in ibrutinib-treated CLL. Clones were sequenced by immunoSEQ multiplex PCR, and TCRdb holds only the in-frame ones, with some missing. The table shows a few hundred thousand clones, with about 64% occurring only once. Sequencing was performed on PBMCs, taken after 36 months of ibrutinib treatment. The receptors come from a human donor with chronic lymphocytic leukemia.

The rearrangement links TRBV6-1 to TRBJ2-7; possible D gene TRBD1, 5 bases. Between the trimmed V and J ends, which lost 8 bases and 2 bases, there was a span of 16 bases. This CDR3 region has 14 residues. The V gene's germline CDR1 is MNHNS and CDR2 SASEGT. The CDR3 coding sequence is TGTGCCAGCGCGATCTCAGGGTTCCCCTACGAGCAGTACTTC. This sequence encodes CASAISGFPYEQYF.

The chain employs TRBV18 and TRBJ2-5; 7 positions match TRBD2. Germline lookup yields CDR1 KGHSH and CDR2 LQKENI. The CDR3 has 19 amino acids. Trimming at V came to 0 bases and at J to 2 bases, leaving 15 bases not matched to a gene. CDR3 protein: CASSPPTWKRGGLQETQYF. The CDR3 bases are TGTGCCAGCTCACCACCTACCTGGAAGCGGGGTGGCTTACAAGAGACCCAGTACTTC.

The genes are TRBV2 and TRBJ2-1, with TRBD1 as a possible D gene (6 bases). The ends were cut back, 0 bases at V and 4 bases at J, with 19 bases in the middle. Germline V CDR1 and CDR2: SNHLY, FYNNEI. This CDR3 has 18 residues. The CDR3 here is CASSEAHAGDTMYNEQFF. CDR3 bases: TGTGCCAGCAGTGAAGCGCATGCTGGGGACACAATGTACAATGAGCAGTTCTTC.

This clone was seen a handful of times. The chain links TRBV19 to TRBJ2-3, with 8 bases lining up with TRBD1. Germline CDR1 is LNHDA and CDR2 is SQIVND (reference sequence). V was pared by 3 bases and J by 5 bases, with 4 bases of the junction left unmatched. This CDR3 comprises 14 residues. CDR3 nucleotides: TGTGCCAGTAGTATGACAGGGGCGGTAGATACGCAGTATTTT. Protein product: CASSMTGAVDTQYF. Variable domain in full (rest from reference TRBV19 and TRBJ2-3): DGGITQSPKYLFRKEGQNVTLSCEQNLNHDAMYWYRQDPGQGLRLIYYSQIVNDFQKGDIAEGYSVSREKKESFPLTVTSAQKNPTAFYLCASSMTGAVDTQYFGPGTRLTVL.

This clone occurred once. This chain connects TRBV6-6 to TRBJ2-2; D is unresolved. Germline V gene lookup returns CDR1 MNHNY and CDR2 SVGAGI (reference sequence). V was cut by 5 bases and J by 7 bases, with 8 bases left in between. The CDR3 is 12 amino acids. The CDR3 is CASSPQYGELFF. The CDR3, as DNA: TGTGCCAGCAGTCCCCAGTACGGGGAGCTGTTTTTT.

This clone was counted a few times. The gene calls are TRBV6-5 and TRBJ2-3, with 7 bases identical to TRBD1. The junction had 5 bases not matched to a gene; V was cut back by 6 bases and J by 2 bases. This CDR3 has 14 amino acids. Germline V gene lookup returns CDR1 MNHEY and CDR2 SVGAGI. In DNA, the CDR3 is TGTGCCAGCAGCCGACAGGGTATCACAGATACGCAGTATTTT. Protein: CASSRQGITDTQYF.

This clone has a handful of counts. This chain links TRBV6-5 with TRBJ2-1, with D possibly being TRBD2 (6 bases). Between the trimmed V and J ends, which lost 7 bases and 8 bases, there was a span of 15 bases. The CDR3 is 13 amino acids. Germline V CDR1 and CDR2: MNHEY, SVGAGI. CDR3 sequence: CASIRLGSDEQFF. CDR3 nucleotides: TGTGCCAGCATCCGACTAGGAAGCGATGAGCAGTTCTTC.

The rearrangement links TRBV4-1 to TRBJ2-7; 10 bases line up with TRBD2. Germline loops: CDR1 MGHRA, CDR2 YSYEKL. J was trimmed by 3 bases and V by 1 base; bases with no gene match: 0. CDR3 length: 14 residues. The CDR3 loop is CASSQASGGYEQYF. The CDR3 bases are TGCGCCAGCAGCCAAGCTAGCGGGGGCTACGAGCAGTACTTC.

This clone was seen a few times. The CDR3 DNA reads TGTGCCAGCAGGGTCCCAGGGGATCAGCCCCAGCATTTT. It yields the protein CASRVPGDQPQHF. The chain uses TRBV25-1 and TRBJ1-5; D perhaps matches TRBD1 (6 bases). Germline assignment: CDR1 MGHDK and CDR2 SYGVNS. Trimming stripped 6 bases from V and 5 bases from J, with 11 bases between. The CDR3 is 13 residues long.

The sample holds a few counts of this clone. The chain carries TRBV10-3 and TRBJ1-2; D is unresolved. The CDR3 runs to 12 residues. CDR1 is ENHRY and CDR2 is SYGVKD in the germline V gene. V gave up 1 base and J gave up 5 bases, with 5 bases separating them. CDR3 bases: TGTGCCATCAGTGAGTTCGGATATGGCTACACCTTC. Translated, it gives CAISEFGYGYTF.

The chain has TRBV4-3 and TRBJ1-2; TRBD1 aligns across 7 bases. Germline CDR1 reads LGHNA; CDR2 reads YSLEER. The CDR3 has 14 amino acids. Germline trimming cut 4 bases from V and 3 bases from J; bases unmatched to any gene: 5. CDR3 nucleotides: TGCGCCAGCAGCCTGGACAGGTCGGACTATGGCTACACCTTC. Protein: CASSLDRSDYGYTF.

In its sample, this clone was seen a few times. V usage is TRBV10-3 and J usage is TRBJ2-7; the D is unclear. The V end lost 3 bases, the J end lost 4 bases, and 4 bases lay between the germline ends. Germline CDR1 and CDR2: ENHRY and SYGVKD. This CDR3 comprises 11 residues. CDR3 DNA: TGTGCCATCAGTGACCCTTACGAGCAGTACTTC. It yields the protein CAISDPYEQYF.

This clone has only a few counts. This chain connects TRBV2 to TRBJ2-7; tentatively, D is TRBD1 or TRBD2 (5 bases each). Trimming removed 8 bases from V and 5 bases from J, with 16 bases in between. CDR1 SNHLY and CDR2 FYNNEI come from the germline V gene. The length of the CDR3 is 13 residues. The CDR3 nucleotides are TGTGCCAGCGTCACGGGGCCGCGGAACGAGCAGTACTTC. It yields the protein CASVTGPRNEQYF.

The chain has TRBV28 and TRBJ1-2; D unresolved. The CDR3 sequence is 16 residues long. Germline CDR1 MDHEN, CDR2 SYDVKM. V lost 3 bases, J lost 5 bases, and 19 bases lay in between. CDR3 in amino acids: CASSFGSYSWLYGYTF. The CDR3 nucleotides read TGTGCCAGCAGTTTTGGAAGTTATTCGTGGCTTTATGGCTACACCTTC.

The chain couples TRBV15 to TRBJ2-1, with 13 bases fitting TRBD2. CDR1 is LNHNV, CDR2 YYDKDF, per germline (reference sequence). Unmatched junction bases numbered 10, after V lost 1 base and J lost 4 bases. The CDR3 loop spans 19 amino acids. CDR3 loop: CATSRVAWTSGSRYNEQFF. The CDR3 DNA is TGTGCCACCAGCAGAGTCGCGTGGACTAGCGGGAGTAGGTACAATGAGCAGTTCTTC.